This T cell receptor (beta chain) is from a study of vaccination and CD4 T cells after COVID-19. Worth noting for this clonotype: Its matching antigen is unknown.

Oncomine TCR Beta short-read sequencing was applied to DNA from cultured CD4+ T cells. TCRdb re-called the PCR reads through MiXCR, storing one row per CDR3 protein. Of around 25,000 distinct CDR3 sequences listed, around 60% are singletons. The CDR3 consists of 13 residues. Germline V gene data show CDR1 as LNHNV and CDR2 as YYDKDF (reference sequence). Trimming stripped 1 base from V and 4 bases from J, with 8 bases between. Indicated treatment: approximately nine-day PBMC culture with coronavirus spike peptide pools or control peptides (ViraFEST assay). Sample: CD4+ T cells from blood, cultured in vitro, taken after SARS-CoV-2 vaccination. The chain links TRBV15 to TRBJ2-7; D is uncertain. This TCR derives from a human donor who received a COVID-19 vaccine. The CDR3 sequence: CATSRAVLYEQYF. In nucleotides, the CDR3 is TGTGCCACCAGCAGAGCGGTGTTATACGAGCAGTACTTC.